The 17 T cell receptor beta chains below were found in one sample sequenced in a study of cytomegalovirus exposure and HLA in healthy donors. The PCR employed 60 Vbeta primers together with 13 Jbeta primers. Sequenced by immunoSEQ multiplex PCR; TCRdb stores in-frame clones only, minus some. In the table there are a few hundred thousand clones, about 93% of which are singletons. The sequenced sample consisted of PBMCs. These receptors were taken from a girl aged 2 to 9 in good health and CMV-seronegative.

V usage is TRBV7-2 and J usage is TRBJ2-3, with a tentative D call TRBD2 (7 bases). The ends were cut back, 3 bases at V and 4 bases at J, with 14 bases in the middle. Germline CDR1 and CDR2: SGHTA and FQGNSA. This CDR3 is built from 15 residues. The CDR3 protein is CASSFKGGPPDTQYF. DNA for the CDR3: TGTGCCAGCAGCTTCAAGGGGGGGCCCCCAGATACGCAGTATTTT.

V usage is TRBV7-6 and J usage is TRBJ2-7; D unclear. Germline V CDR1 and CDR2: SGHVS, FNYEAQ. Trimming left V 1 base short and J 2 bases short, with 6 bases between. CDR3 length equals 13 residues. In DNA, the CDR3 is TGTGCCAGCAGCTTAGAGTCTACCTACGAGCAGTACTTC. It is translated as CASSLESTYEQYF.

The chain combines TRBV10-3 with TRBJ2-5; 11 bases map to TRBD2. The V and J ends lost 3 bases and 3 bases, in that order; junction bases with no gene match: 3. This CDR3 contains 15 residues. Germline CDR1 and CDR2: ENHRY and SYGVKD. CDR3 nucleotide sequence: TGTGCCATCAGTGATACTAGCGGGGGAAAAGAGACCCAGTACTTC. Amino acid sequence: CAISDTSGGKETQYF.

This sequence joins TRBV28 and TRBJ1-1; a possible D gene is TRBD1 (6 bases). Germline V gene data show CDR1 as MDHEN and CDR2 as SYDVKM. The germline V and J ends were trimmed by 3 bases and 1 base, with 9 bases remaining between them. The length of the CDR3 is 14 residues. CDR3 protein: CASSLGAGNTEAFF. The CDR3 DNA reads as TGTGCCAGCAGTTTGGGGGCGGGGAACACTGAAGCTTTCTTT. Complete variable domain (other parts from reference TRBV28 and TRBJ1-1): DVKVTQSSRYLVKRTGEKVFLECVQDMDHENMFWYRQDPGLGLRLIYFSYDVKMKEKGDIPEGYSVSREKKERFSLILESASTNQTSMYLCASSLGAGNTEAFFGQGTRLTVV.

This chain links TRBV5-6 with TRBJ1-3, with 7 bases aligning to TRBD1. Unmatched junction bases numbered 3, after V lost 4 bases and J lost 2 bases. This CDR3 has 14 residues. Germline V gives CDR1 SGHDT, CDR2 YYEEEE. The CDR3 DNA reads TGTGCCAGCAGCCAGACAGGGACTGGAAACACCATATATTTT. Translated: CASSQTGTGNTIYF. The whole variable domain, remainder taken from reference TRBV5-6 and TRBJ1-3, is DAGVTQSPTHLIKTRGQQVTLRCSPKSGHDTVSWYQQALGQGPQFIFQYYEEEERQRGNFPDRFSGHQFPNYSSELNVNALLLGDSALYLCASSQTGTGNTIYFGEGSWLTVV.

The chain couples TRBV5-4 to TRBJ2-5; the match to TRBD1 covers 8 bases. Germline CDR1 SGHNT, CDR2 YYREEE (reference sequence). The CDR3 runs to 14 residues. With 5 bases clipped from V and 2 bases from J, the junction kept 5 bases outside the gene matches. The CDR3 region is CASRRQGTQETQYF. The CDR3 DNA is TGTGCCAGCAGAAGACAGGGGACACAAGAGACCCAGTACTTC. Full variable domain (rest looked up from reference TRBV5-4 and TRBJ2-5): ETGVTQSPTHLIKTRGQQVTLRCSSQSGHNTVSWYQQALGQGPQFIFQYYREEENGRGNFPPRFSGLQFPNYSSELNVNALELDDSALYLCASRRQGTQETQYFGPGTRLLVL.

This clone has a handful of counts. The chain is built from TRBV5-6 and TRBJ1-1; 10 bases fit TRBD1. Unmatched junction bases numbered 4, after V lost 3 bases and J lost 2 bases. The length of the CDR3 is 15 residues. Germline V CDR1 and CDR2: SGHDT, YYEEEE. The DNA of the CDR3 is TGTGCCAGCAGCTACCCGACAGGGGGCAACACTGAAGCTTTCTTT. It codes for CASSYPTGGNTEAFF.

This rearrangement joins TRBV5-1 to TRBJ2-7; 8 bases fit TRBD2. Looked up from germline, CDR1 is SGHRS and CDR2 is YFSETQ. The trim removed 4 bases at V and 5 bases at J, leaving 5 bases unmatched. The CDR3 consists of 13 residues. CDR3 coding DNA: TGCGCCAGCAGCGGAGGGACTAGTGACGAGCAGTACTTC. Translated, it gives CASSGGTSDEQYF. Combining the CDR3 with reference TRBV5-1 and TRBJ2-7 gives the whole variable domain KAGVTQTPRYLIKTRGQQVTLSCSPISGHRSVSWYQQTPGQGLQFLFEYFSETQRNKGNFPGRFSGRQFSNSRSEMNVSTLELGDSALYLCASSGGTSDEQYFGPGTRLTVT.

The V gene is TRBV7-9, the J gene TRBJ1-6; 8 bases fit TRBD1. CDR3 length: 14 amino acids. V shed 5 bases and J 5 bases; nucleotides not matched to a gene: 2. CDR1 SEHNR and CDR2 FQNEAQ come from the germline V gene (reference sequence). In DNA, the CDR3 is TGTGCCAGCAGCCCGGGACAGGATAATTCACCCCTCCACTTT. Translating it yields CASSPGQDNSPLHF.

The chain carries TRBV5-1 and TRBJ1-2; D perhaps matches TRBD1 (6 bases). Germline CDR1 reads SGHRS; CDR2 reads YFSETQ. V lost 4 bases to trimming and J lost 0 bases, with 13 bases between them. This CDR3 is built from 15 residues. CDR3 region: CASSVDSRANYGYTF. CDR3 coding DNA: TGCGCCAGCAGCGTGGACAGTAGAGCTAACTATGGCTACACCTTC.

The CDR3 DNA follows: TGCGCCAGCAGCCAACCCCTAGCGGGAGTGGAGACCCAGTACTTC. Encoded protein: CASSQPLAGVETQYF. The chain couples TRBV4-1 to TRBJ2-5; 10 nucleotides align to TRBD2. Unmatched junction bases numbered 5, after V lost 2 bases and J lost 5 bases. This CDR3 contains 15 residues. Germline assignment: CDR1 MGHRA and CDR2 YSYEKL.

The rearrangement uses TRBV5-6 and TRBJ1-1; the D gene is possibly TRBD1 (6 bases). The CDR3 contains 12 residues. Trimming pared 2 bases from V and 8 bases from J, leaving 10 bases between. Germline V gene lookup returns CDR1 SGHDT and CDR2 YYEEEE. CDR3 residues: CASSFFGTEAFF. As DNA, the CDR3 is TGTGCCAGCAGCTTTTTTGGGACAGAAGCTTTCTTT. Using reference TRBV5-6 and TRBJ1-1 for the parts outside the CDR3, the full variable domain is DAGVTQSPTHLIKTRGQQVTLRCSPKSGHDTVSWYQQALGQGPQFIFQYYEEEERQRGNFPDRFSGHQFPNYSSELNVNALLLGDSALYLCASSFFGTEAFFGQGTRLTVV.

The chain carries TRBV12-5 and TRBJ2-7; 10 bases match TRBD1. The CDR3 loop spans 17 amino acids. The V gene's germline CDR1 is LGHNT and CDR2 FRNRAP. The junction had 12 bases not matched to a gene; V was cut back by 0 bases and J by 7 bases. CDR3 protein: CASGLVRGDRGVREQYF. For the CDR3, the DNA is TGTGCTAGTGGTTTGGTACGGGGGGACAGGGGAGTGCGGGAGCAGTACTTC.

The gene calls are TRBV27 and TRBJ1-1; D unresolved. Germline CDR1 MNHEY, CDR2 SMNVEV (reference sequence). Trimming cost V 2 bases and J 0 bases, with 13 bases left between them. The length of the CDR3 is 16 residues. The CDR3 spells CASSLRRGILNTEAFF. CDR3 bases: TGTGCCAGCAGTTTACGTAGAGGGATCTTGAACACTGAAGCTTTCTTT.

This rearrangement joins TRBV7-7 to TRBJ2-2; 7 bases are shared with TRBD2. There are 15 residues in the CDR3. Germline V gives CDR1 SSHAT, CDR2 FNYEAQ (reference sequence). Trimming removed 5 bases from V and 2 bases from J; junction bases left unmatched: 5. This CDR3 is CASSREAGNTGELFF. CDR3 bases: TGTGCCAGCAGCCGGGAAGCGGGAAACACCGGGGAGCTGTTTTTT. The variable domain in full, with the rest retrieved from reference TRBV7-7 and TRBJ2-2, is GAGVSQSPRYKVTKRGQDVTLRCDPISSHATLYWYQQALGQGPEFLTYFNYEAQPDKSGLPSDRFSAERPEGSISTLTIQRTEQRDSAMYRCASSREAGNTGELFFGEGSRLTVL.

This chain joins TRBV18 and TRBJ2-7; D perhaps matches TRBD1 (5 bases). This CDR3 has 16 residues. V dropped 3 bases and J dropped 0 bases, with 15 bases sitting between them. Per germline, CDR1 KGHSH and CDR2 LQKENI. For the CDR3, the DNA is TGTGCCAGCTCACCCAGGGTCGCCGCCCTCTCCTACGAGCAGTACTTC. It specifies CASSPRVAALSYEQYF.

This chain joins TRBV9 and TRBJ1-4; a weak D match, TRBD1 (6 bases). This CDR3 has 14 amino acids. V lost 2 bases, J lost 4 bases, and 9 bases lay in between. The germline gives CDR1 SGDLS, CDR2 YYNGEE. The CDR3: CASSVTGLNEKLFF. The CDR3 bases are TGTGCCAGCAGCGTGACAGGACTTAATGAAAAACTGTTTTTT. The variable domain in full, with the rest retrieved from reference TRBV9 and TRBJ1-4, is DSGVTQTPKHLITATGQRVTLRCSPRSGDLSVYWYQQSLDQGLQFLIQYYNGEERAKGNILERFSAQQFPDLHSELNLSSLELGDSALYFCASSVTGLNEKLFFGSGTQLSVL.